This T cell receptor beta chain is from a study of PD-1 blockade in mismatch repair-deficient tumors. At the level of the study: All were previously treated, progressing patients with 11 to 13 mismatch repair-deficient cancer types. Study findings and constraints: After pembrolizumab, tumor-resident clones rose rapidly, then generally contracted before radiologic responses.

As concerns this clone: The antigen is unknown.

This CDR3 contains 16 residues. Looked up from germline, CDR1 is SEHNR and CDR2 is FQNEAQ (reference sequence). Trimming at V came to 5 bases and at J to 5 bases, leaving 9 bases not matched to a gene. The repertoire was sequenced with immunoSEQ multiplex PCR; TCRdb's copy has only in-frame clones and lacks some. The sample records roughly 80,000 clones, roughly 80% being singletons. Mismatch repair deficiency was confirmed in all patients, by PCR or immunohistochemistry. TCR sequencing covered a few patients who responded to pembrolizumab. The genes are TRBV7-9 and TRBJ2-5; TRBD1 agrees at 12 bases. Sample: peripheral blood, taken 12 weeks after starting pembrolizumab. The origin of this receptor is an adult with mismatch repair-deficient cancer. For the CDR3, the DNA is TGTGCCAGCAGCCCCTCCGGGACAGGGGGCAAGGAGACCCAGTACTTC. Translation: CASSPSGTGGKETQYF.